This entry concerns a single T cell receptor (beta chain). These data come from a study of shared clonotypes between healthy human individuals. The table came from immunoSEQ multiplex PCR; TCRdb's copy has only in-frame clones and leaves some out. The table records approximately 500,000 clones, 90% to 97% of them present only once. Per the germline V gene, CDR1 is MNHEY and CDR2 is SMNVEV (reference sequence). This CDR3 is 15 amino acids long. V trimming: 4 bases; J trimming: 5 bases; junction bases outside the gene matches: 11. The origin of this receptor is a woman aged 30 to 39 in good health. V usage is TRBV27 and J usage is TRBJ2-7, with 7 bases matching TRBD1. The source material was naive CD4+ T cells sorted from blood. Regarding subset: CD45RA+ positively selected. CDR3 protein: CASSSRKRDSNEQYF. In DNA, the CDR3 is TGTGCCAGCAGTTCCCGAAAACGGGACAGTAACGAGCAGTACTTC.